One and the same sample provided the 17 T cell receptor beta chains below, sequenced in a study of PD-1 blockade in classical Hodgkin lymphoma (dated by TCRdb to 2020 to 2021). Library construction relied on the immunoSEQ multiplex PCR assay. In TCRdb, the immuneACCESS table is reduced to in-frame sequences with V and J assigned. These tables do not hold every clone; where another copy was compared, an unresolved V gene accounts for under half, and the others remain unexplained. In this sample the table shows approximately 57,000 clones, 80% to 95% of which occur a single time. 10% of the sample comes from the top ten. The label giving this sample's time point can be read as: cycle 2 day 1 (C2D1) of nivolumab. Relapse after autologous stem cell transplantation had occurred in all trial patients, and cohorts A, B and C were distinguished by prior brentuximab vedotin exposure. The sample in question was peripheral blood mononuclear cells (PBMCs), obtained before the second cycle of nivolumab. The receptors derive from a human donor with classical Hodgkin lymphoma.

This rearrangement joins TRBV18 to TRBJ2-7; D is perhaps TRBD1 (6 bases). V lost 3 bases and J 2 bases, leaving 23 bases between the germline ends. This CDR3 has 18 amino acids. Germline lookup yields CDR1 KGHSH and CDR2 LQKENI. The CDR3 DNA follows: TGTGCCAGCTCACCCGAGGAAACAGGGCTCATCGTTCCCTACGAGCAGTACTTC. Translated, it gives CASSPEETGLIVPYEQYF.

V gene TRBV30 combines with J gene TRBJ1-2, with a weak D call TRBD1 (5 bases). CDR3 size: 17 residues. Germline CDR1 GTSNPN, CDR2 SVGIG (reference sequence). The V end was cut by 0 bases, the J end by 0 bases, with 17 bases between. CDR3 protein: CAWSVLPGRGSNYGYTF. CDR3 sequence (DNA): TGTGCCTGGAGTGTACTCCCGGGACGGGGGTCTAACTATGGCTACACCTTC. Using reference TRBV30 and TRBJ1-2 for the parts outside the CDR3, the full variable domain is SQTIHQWPATLVQPVGSPLSLECTVEGTSNPNLYWYRQAAGRGLQLLFYSVGIGQISSEVPQNLSASRPQDRQFILSSKKLLLSDSGFYLCAWSVLPGRGSNYGYTFGSGTRLTVV.

V gene TRBV28 combines with J gene TRBJ2-1; D perhaps matches TRBD1 (5 bases). V lost 1 base and J 6 bases, leaving 19 bases between the germline ends. Germline loops: CDR1 MDHEN, CDR2 SYDVKM. This CDR3 has 17 residues. CDR3 bases: TGTGCCAGCAGTTTATATACCCACGTTCAGGGCCCCAATGAGCAGTTCTTC. It encodes CASSLYTHVQGPNEQFF.

This rearrangement joins TRBV6-1 to TRBJ2-7; a possible D gene is TRBD1 (5 bases). The germline gives CDR1 MNHNS, CDR2 SASEGT. Between the trimmed V and J ends, which lost 7 bases and 5 bases, there was a span of 12 bases. The CDR3 runs 12 residues. CDR3 DNA: TGTGCCAGCAAGGCAGGGCCCCACGAGCAGTACTTC. Translating gives CASKAGPHEQYF.

The genes are TRBV21-1 and TRBJ1-2; the DNA was not used to check the table's D call, TRBD1. TRBV21-1 is listed as a pseudogene. This CDR3 has 11 amino acids. The DNA of the CDR3 is TGTGCCAGCAGCAAAAGGGGGGGCTACACCTTC. Residues: CASSKRGGYTF.

This sequence joins TRBV11-2 and TRBJ2-7; 10 bases agree with TRBD1. This CDR3 spans 14 amino acids. Germline V gene lookup returns CDR1 SGHAT and CDR2 FQNNGV. Germline trimming cut 3 bases from V and 4 bases from J; bases unmatched to any gene: 3. The CDR3 loop is CASSFGTGVYEQYF. CDR3 DNA: TGTGCCAGCAGCTTTGGGACAGGGGTTTACGAGCAGTACTTC.

This chain connects TRBV29-1 to TRBJ2-2; 7 bases are shared with TRBD1. This CDR3 comprises 16 residues. Germline assignment: CDR1 SQVTM and CDR2 ANQGSEA. With V trimmed by 3 bases and J by 4 bases, 11 bases remained unmatched. The CDR3 spells CSVDLTGYRGTGELFF. CDR3 coding DNA: TGCAGCGTTGATTTGACAGGGTATCGAGGCACCGGGGAGCTGTTTTTT.

This clone is a singleton in its sample. The J gene is TRBJ2-1, the V gene TRBV27; D call uncertain. The CDR3 is 17 residues long. V was clipped by 4 bases and J by 0 bases, with 16 bases between them. Germline CDR1 MNHEY, CDR2 SMNVEV (reference sequence). CDR3 sequence reads: CASSSDSALLSYNEQFF. In DNA form, the CDR3 reads TGTGCCAGCAGTTCCGACTCCGCCCTGCTCTCCTACAATGAGCAGTTCTTC.

This clone was seen only a few times. Other DNA variants within this sample encode the same CDR3. This chain connects TRBV5-1 to TRBJ2-3; the match to TRBD2 covers 7 bases. Germline lookup yields CDR1 SGHRS and CDR2 YFSETQ. CDR3 length equals 13 residues. The J segment lost 1 base and the V segment lost 4 bases, leaving 0 bases of the junction unmatched. The DNA of the CDR3 is TGCGCCAGCAGCCTAGCGGGCACAGATACGCAGTATTTT. Translating it yields CASSLAGTDTQYF.

The rearrangement uses TRBV18 and TRBJ2-1; D is perhaps TRBD2 (5 bases). CDR3 length: 15 residues. The ends were cut back, 4 bases at V and 10 bases at J, with 20 bases in the middle. Germline lookup yields CDR1 KGHSH and CDR2 LQKENI. The CDR3 DNA reads as TGTGCCAGCTCACTCCTCACCGCCAAAGAGGGAGAGCAGTTCTTC. Its translation is CASSLLTAKEGEQFF. Looking up the rest from reference TRBV18 and TRBJ2-1 gives the full variable domain: NAGVMQNPRHLVRRRGQEARLRCSPMKGHSHVYWYRQLPEEGLKFMVYLQKENIIDESGMPKERFSAEFPKEGPSILRIQQVVRGDSAAYFCASSLLTAKEGEQFFGPGTRLTVL.

This rearrangement joins TRBV27 to TRBJ1-2; D gene unclear. CDR1 is MNHEY and CDR2 is SMNVEV in the germline V gene (reference sequence). The CDR3 length is 15 residues. Trimming left V 3 bases short and J 4 bases short, with 15 bases between. DNA of the CDR3: TGTGCCAGCAGTTTTTCGGTATCCGCCGGCTATGGCTACACCTTC. It specifies CASSFSVSAGYGYTF.

DNA for the CDR3: TGTGCCAGCAGCTTTTGGCTAGCGGGACATAGGGGAGAGACCCAGTACTTC. It is translated as CASSFWLAGHRGETQYF. This rearrangement joins TRBV13 to TRBJ2-5, with 9 positions matching TRBD2. V lost 3 bases, J lost 4 bases, and 12 bases stayed unmatched. The CDR3 contains 17 residues. Germline loops: CDR1 PRHDT, CDR2 FYEKMQ (reference sequence).

The chain combines TRBV7-9 with TRBJ1-4; perhaps TRBD1 as D (6 bases). Germline CDR1 SEHNR, CDR2 FQNEAQ (reference sequence). The CDR3 has 13 amino acids. Trimming took 6 bases from V and 4 from J, leaving 9 bases between them. CDR3 sequence (DNA): TGTGCCAGCAGGGGGGCCCATAATGAAAAACTGTTTTTT. It is translated as CASRGAHNEKLFF.

V is TRBV10-3 and J is TRBJ1-2, with D maybe TRBD1 (5 bases). Trimming shortened V by 3 bases and J by 8 bases, and 13 bases separated the two germline ends. The CDR3 totals 13 residues. Looked up from germline, CDR1 is ENHRY and CDR2 is SYGVKD. CDR3 in amino acids: CAISDDYRWGYTF. CDR3 nucleotides: TGTGCCATCAGTGACGACTACAGGTGGGGCTACACCTTC.

This chain connects TRBV27 to TRBJ1-5; no definite D call. Trimming left V 4 bases short and J 2 bases short, with 15 bases between. Germline CDR1 and CDR2: MNHEY and SMNVEV (reference sequence). The CDR3 contains 16 residues. This chain's CDR3 is CASSSLGVQGNQPQHF. DNA for the CDR3: TGTGCCAGCAGTTCCCTCGGGGTCCAGGGCAATCAGCCCCAGCATTTT.

The chain links TRBV4-3 to TRBJ2-3, with D possibly TRBD2 on 6 matching bases. Per the germline V gene, CDR1 is LGHNA and CDR2 is YSLEER. The CDR3 has 16 amino acids. V was pared by 3 bases and J by 2 bases, with 15 bases between. CDR3 residues: CASSHILAGTTDTQYF. The CDR3 DNA is TGCGCCAGCAGCCACATACTAGCTGGCACCACAGATACGCAGTATTTT.

The chain links TRBV4-3 to TRBJ2-5; D uncertain. The CDR3 contains 14 residues. V was trimmed by 1 base and J by 4 bases, leaving 10 bases between them. Germline V CDR1 and CDR2: LGHNA, YSLEER. CDR3 coding DNA: TGCGCCAGCAGCCAAGGTACCCTTGGAGAGACCCAGTACTTC. This translates into CASSQGTLGETQYF.